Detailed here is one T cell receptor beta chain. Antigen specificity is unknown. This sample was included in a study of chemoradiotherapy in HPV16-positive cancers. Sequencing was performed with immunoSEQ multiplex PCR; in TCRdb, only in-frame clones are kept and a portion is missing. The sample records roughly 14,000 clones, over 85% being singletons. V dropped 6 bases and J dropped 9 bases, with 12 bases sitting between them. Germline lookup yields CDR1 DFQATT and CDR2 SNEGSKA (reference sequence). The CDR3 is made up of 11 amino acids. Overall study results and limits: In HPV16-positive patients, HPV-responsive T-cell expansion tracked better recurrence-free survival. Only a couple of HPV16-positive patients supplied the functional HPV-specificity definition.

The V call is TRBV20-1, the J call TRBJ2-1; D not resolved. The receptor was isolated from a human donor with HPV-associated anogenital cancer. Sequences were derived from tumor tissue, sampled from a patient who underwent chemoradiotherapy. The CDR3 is CSAAQNSEQFF. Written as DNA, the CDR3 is TGCAGTGCGGCCCAAAACAGTGAGCAGTTCTTC.